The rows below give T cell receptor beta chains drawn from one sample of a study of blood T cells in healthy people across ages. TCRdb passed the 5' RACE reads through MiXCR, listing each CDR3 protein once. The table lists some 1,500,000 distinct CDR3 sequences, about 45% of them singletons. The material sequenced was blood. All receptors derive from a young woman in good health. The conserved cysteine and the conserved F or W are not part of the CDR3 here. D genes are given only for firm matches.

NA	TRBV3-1	ASSVKYEQY
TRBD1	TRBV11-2	ASSAYRTGNNQPQH
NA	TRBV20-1	SARDSQGYDEQY
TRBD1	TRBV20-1	SATGGQGYNEQF
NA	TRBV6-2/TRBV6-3	ASTPRLGNEQF
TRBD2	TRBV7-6	ASSPMGGRGYNEQF
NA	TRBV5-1	ASSSYTVSSYNEQF
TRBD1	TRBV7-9	ASSLVGLDRGLLYEQY
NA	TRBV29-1	SVEEDTYYGYT
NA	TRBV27	ASSRDLLMNEQF
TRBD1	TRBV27	ASSLRWGQGDGYT
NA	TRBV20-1	SARDIGGWSEKLF
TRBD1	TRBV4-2	ASSQAGTGNQPQH
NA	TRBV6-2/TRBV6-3	ASSYSRVRAGKAMY
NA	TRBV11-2	AGSLASLGGEKF
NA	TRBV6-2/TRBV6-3	VSSYNGNYGYT
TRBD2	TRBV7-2	VSRNPRDYKKGTDTQY
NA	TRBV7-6	ASSPTDSEQY
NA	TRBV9	ASSVDSGSNQPQH
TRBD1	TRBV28	ASNQGAGEQY
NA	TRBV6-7	ASSYPYRVSYEQY
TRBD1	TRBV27	ASSLGTGAYNEQF
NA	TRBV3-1	ASSPAWTFYEQY
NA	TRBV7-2	ASSSLVGGWTEAF
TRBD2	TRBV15	ATSRGPAGGSEQY
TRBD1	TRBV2	ASSRGQGRTGELF
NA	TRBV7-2	ASSALVLDYEQY
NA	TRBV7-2	ASTVDSNQPQH